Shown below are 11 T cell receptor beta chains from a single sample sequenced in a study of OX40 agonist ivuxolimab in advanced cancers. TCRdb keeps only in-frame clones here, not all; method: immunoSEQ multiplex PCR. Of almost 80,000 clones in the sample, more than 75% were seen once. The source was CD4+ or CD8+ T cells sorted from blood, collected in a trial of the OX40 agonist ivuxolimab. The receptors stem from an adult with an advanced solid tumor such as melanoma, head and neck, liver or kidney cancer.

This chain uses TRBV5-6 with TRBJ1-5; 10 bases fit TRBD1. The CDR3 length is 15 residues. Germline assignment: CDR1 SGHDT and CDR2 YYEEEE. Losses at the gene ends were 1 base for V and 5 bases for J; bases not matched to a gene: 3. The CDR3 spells CASSLWDRGHQPQHF. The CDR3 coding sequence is TGTGCCAGCAGCTTGTGGGACAGGGGACATCAGCCCCAGCATTTT.

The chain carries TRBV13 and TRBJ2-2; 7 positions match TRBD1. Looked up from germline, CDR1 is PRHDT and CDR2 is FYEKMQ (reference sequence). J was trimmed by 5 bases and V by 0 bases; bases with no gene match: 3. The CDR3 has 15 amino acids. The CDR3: CASSLGTGWTGELFF. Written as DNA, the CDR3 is TGTGCCAGCAGCTTAGGGACAGGGTGGACCGGGGAGCTGTTTTTT.

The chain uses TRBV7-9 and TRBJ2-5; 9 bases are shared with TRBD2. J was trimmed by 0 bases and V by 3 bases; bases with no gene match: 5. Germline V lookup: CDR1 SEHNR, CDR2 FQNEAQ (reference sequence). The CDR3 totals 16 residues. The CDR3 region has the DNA TGTGCCAGCAGCTTGGGGGCGGGAGGGTACCAAGAGACCCAGTACTTC. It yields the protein CASSLGAGGYQETQYF.

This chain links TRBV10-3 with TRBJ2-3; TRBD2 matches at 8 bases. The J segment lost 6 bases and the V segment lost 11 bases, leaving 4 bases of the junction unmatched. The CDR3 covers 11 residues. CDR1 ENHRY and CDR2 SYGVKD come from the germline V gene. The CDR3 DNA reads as TGTGCCGCAGCGGGAGCGGATACGCAGTATTTT. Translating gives CAAAGADTQYF.

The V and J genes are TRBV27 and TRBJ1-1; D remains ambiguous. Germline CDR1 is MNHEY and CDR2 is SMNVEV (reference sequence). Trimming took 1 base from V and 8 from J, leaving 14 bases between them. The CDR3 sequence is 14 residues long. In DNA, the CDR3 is TGTGCCAGCAGTTTATTATACAGCCACGGAGAAGCTTTCTTT. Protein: CASSLLYSHGEAFF.

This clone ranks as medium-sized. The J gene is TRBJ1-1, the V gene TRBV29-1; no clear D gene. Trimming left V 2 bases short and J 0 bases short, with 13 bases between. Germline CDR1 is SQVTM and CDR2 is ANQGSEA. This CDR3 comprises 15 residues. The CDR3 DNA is TGCAGCGTTGAAAAAGCGCAGAGCATGAACACTGAAGCTTTCTTT. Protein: CSVEKAQSMNTEAFF.

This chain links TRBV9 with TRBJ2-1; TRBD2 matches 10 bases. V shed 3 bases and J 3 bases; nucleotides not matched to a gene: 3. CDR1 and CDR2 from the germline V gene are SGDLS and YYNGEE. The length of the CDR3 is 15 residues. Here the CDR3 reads CASSAGLASYNEQFF. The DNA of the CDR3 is TGTGCCAGCAGCGCGGGACTAGCGAGCTACAATGAGCAGTTCTTC.

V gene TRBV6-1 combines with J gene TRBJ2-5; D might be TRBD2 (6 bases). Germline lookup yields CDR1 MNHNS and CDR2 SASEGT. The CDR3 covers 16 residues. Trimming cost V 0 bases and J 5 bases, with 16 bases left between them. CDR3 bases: TGTGCCAGCAGTGAAGCCCGGGGGAGCGGTATTGAGACCCAGTACTTC. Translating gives CASSEARGSGIETQYF.

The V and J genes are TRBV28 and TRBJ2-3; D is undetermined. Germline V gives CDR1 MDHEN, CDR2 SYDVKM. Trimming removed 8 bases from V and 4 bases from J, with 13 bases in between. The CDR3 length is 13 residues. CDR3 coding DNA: TGTGCCAGCGGTAGAAGGTTTGCAGATACGCAGTATTTT. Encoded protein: CASGRRFADTQYF. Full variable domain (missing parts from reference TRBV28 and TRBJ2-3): DVKVTQSSRYLVKRTGEKVFLECVQDMDHENMFWYRQDPGLGLRLIYFSYDVKMKEKGDIPEGYSVSREKKERFSLILESASTNQTSMYLCASGRRFADTQYFGPGTRLTVL.

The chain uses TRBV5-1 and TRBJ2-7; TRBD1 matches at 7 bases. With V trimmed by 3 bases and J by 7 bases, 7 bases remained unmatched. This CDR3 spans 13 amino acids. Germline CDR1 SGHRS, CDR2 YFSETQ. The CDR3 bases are TGCGCCAGCAGCTGGGGACAGCCGGGTGAGCAGTACTTC. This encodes CASSWGQPGEQYF.

The CDR3 spells CASRPQPGSRGEAFF. CDR3 DNA sequence: TGTGCCAGCCGCCCTCAGCCGGGGAGCCGAGGGGAAGCTTTCTTT. The chain employs TRBV27 and TRBJ1-1; no reliable D call. Germline V lookup: CDR1 MNHEY, CDR2 SMNVEV (reference sequence). The germline V and J ends were trimmed by 8 bases and 8 bases, with 24 bases remaining between them. CDR3 length: 15 amino acids.